This TCR beta chain was found in a study of T cell repertoires in cytomegalovirus infection. The CDR3 is 9 residues long. Germline loops: CDR1 SQVTM, CDR2 ANQGSEA. The V gene lost 4 bases and the J gene lost 6 bases, with 3 bases spanning the gap. TCRdb processed the reads anew with MiXCR; each CDR3 protein has one entry. This sample yields roughly 700,000 distinct CDR3 sequences, of which 30% to 35% are seen a single time; about 18% belongs to the top ten. As concerns this clonotype: Its antigen is still unknown.

The V call is TRBV29-1, the J call TRBJ1-1; no firm D call. The material was cultured PBMCs, obtained from culture after CMV antigen stimulation. The TCR was taken from a human donor in good health (CMV status not recorded). Some clones in this sample may be carry-over from other donors' samples. The CDR3 is CSVGPEAFF. CDR3 DNA sequence: TGCAGCGTTGGGCCTGAAGCTTTCTTT.